What follows is one T cell receptor beta chain and its context. Its specificity is not known. This sample is part of a study of cytomegalovirus exposure and HLA in healthy donors. Study-level points and caveats: In vitro experiments confirmed that a few CMV-associated chains were specific for CMV antigens. Subsequent analysis found a tendency for first-cohort TCR clusters to co-occur within the 110 or so validation repertoires.

The protocol was immunoSEQ multiplex PCR, while the TCRdb copy is restricted to in-frame clones and leaves out a portion. The sample has about 160,000 clones; approximately 90% are singletons. Germline CDR1 reads LNHDA; CDR2 reads SQIVND (reference sequence). Germline trimming cut 5 bases from V and 7 bases from J; bases unmatched to any gene: 10. The CDR3 runs to 16 residues. The source material was PBMCs. The chain is built from TRBV19 and TRBJ2-1; TRBD1 agrees at 11 bases. This TCR was recovered from a young man in good health and CMV-seronegative. The CDR3 DNA reads as TGTGCCAGTAGTGGACAGGGGGCCGTTGGAGGGAATGAGCAGTTCTTC. Protein product: CASSGQGAVGGNEQFF.